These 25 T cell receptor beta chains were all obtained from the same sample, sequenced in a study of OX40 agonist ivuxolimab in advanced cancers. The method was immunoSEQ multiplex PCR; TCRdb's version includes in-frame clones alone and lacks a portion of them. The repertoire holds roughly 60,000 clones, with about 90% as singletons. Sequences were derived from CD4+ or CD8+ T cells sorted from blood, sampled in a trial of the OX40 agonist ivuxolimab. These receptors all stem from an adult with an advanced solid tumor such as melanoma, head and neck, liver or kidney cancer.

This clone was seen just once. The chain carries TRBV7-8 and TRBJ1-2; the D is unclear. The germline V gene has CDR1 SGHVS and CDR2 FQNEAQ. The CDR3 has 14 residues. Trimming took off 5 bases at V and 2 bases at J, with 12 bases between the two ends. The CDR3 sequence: CASSLATRNYGYTF. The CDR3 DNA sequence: TGTGCCAGCAGCCTTGCTACAAGGAACTATGGCTACACCTTC.

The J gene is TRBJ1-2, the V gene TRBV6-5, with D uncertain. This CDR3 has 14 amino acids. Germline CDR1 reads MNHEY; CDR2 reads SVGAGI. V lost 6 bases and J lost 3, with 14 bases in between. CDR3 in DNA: TGTGCCAGCAGGAGCCCCGGGAATCACTATGGCTACACCTTC. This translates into CASRSPGNHYGYTF.

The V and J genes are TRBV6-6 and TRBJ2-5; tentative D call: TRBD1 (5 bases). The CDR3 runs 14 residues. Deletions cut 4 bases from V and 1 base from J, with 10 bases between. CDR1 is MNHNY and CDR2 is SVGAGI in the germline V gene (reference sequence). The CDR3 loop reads CASSSRQSQETQYF. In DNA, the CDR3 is TGTGCCAGCAGTTCCCGACAGTCCCAAGAGACCCAGTACTTC.

The CDR3 region is CAISVGGAGETQYF. The CDR3 DNA sequence: TGTGCCATCAGTGTAGGGGGCGCGGGAGAGACCCAGTACTTC. This sequence joins TRBV10-3 and TRBJ2-5; TRBD1 aligns across 7 bases. Germline V gene data show CDR1 as ENHRY and CDR2 as SYGVKD. The CDR3 sequence is 14 residues long. J lost 4 bases, V lost 4 bases, and 6 bases had no gene match.

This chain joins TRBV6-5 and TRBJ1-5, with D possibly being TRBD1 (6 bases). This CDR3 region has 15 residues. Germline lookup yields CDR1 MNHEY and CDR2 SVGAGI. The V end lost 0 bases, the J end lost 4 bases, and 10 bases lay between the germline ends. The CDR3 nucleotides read TGTGCCAGCAGTTACTCGTCAGGGGTAAATCAGCCCCAGCATTTT. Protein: CASSYSSGVNQPQHF.

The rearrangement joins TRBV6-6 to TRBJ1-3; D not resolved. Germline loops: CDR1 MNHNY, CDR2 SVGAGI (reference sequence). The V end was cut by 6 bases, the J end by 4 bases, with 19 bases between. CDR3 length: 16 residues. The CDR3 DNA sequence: TGTGCCAGCAGAGGTATGGCCGGACGGATCGGAAACACCATATATTTT. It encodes CASRGMAGRIGNTIYF.

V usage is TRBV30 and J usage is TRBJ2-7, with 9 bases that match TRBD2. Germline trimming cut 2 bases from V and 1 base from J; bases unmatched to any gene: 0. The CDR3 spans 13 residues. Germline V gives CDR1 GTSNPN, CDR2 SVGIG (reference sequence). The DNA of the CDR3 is TGTGCCTGGAGTAGCGGGAGGTCCTACGAGCAGTACTTC. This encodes CAWSSGRSYEQYF.

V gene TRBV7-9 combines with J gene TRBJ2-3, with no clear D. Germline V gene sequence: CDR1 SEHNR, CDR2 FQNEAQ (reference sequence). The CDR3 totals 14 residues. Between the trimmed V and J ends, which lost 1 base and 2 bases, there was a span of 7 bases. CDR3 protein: CASSLVLATDTQYF. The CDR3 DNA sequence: TGTGCCAGCAGCTTAGTGTTAGCCACAGATACGCAGTATTTT.

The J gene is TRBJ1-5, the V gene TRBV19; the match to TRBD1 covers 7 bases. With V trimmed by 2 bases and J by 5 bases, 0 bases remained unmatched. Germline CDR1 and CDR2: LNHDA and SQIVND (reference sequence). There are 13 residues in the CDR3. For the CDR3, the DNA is TGTGCCAGTAGTATACAGGGGGATCAGCCCCAGCATTTT. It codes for CASSIQGDQPQHF.

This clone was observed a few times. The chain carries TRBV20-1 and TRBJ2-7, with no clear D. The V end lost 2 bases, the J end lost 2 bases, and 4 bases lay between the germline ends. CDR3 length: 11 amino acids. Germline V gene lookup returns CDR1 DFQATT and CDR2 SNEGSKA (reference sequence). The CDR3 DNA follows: TGCAGTGCTAGACTAACCTACGAGCAGTACTTC. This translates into CSARLTYEQYF.

The CDR3 reads CASSAGLAGEQFF. CDR3 nucleotides: TGTGCCAGCAGCGCCGGACTTGCTGGAGAGCAGTTCTTC. The chain couples TRBV5-6 to TRBJ2-1, with a tentative D call TRBD2 (5 bases). V lost 4 bases to trimming and J lost 10 bases, with 15 bases between them. CDR3 length equals 13 residues. CDR1 is SGHDT, CDR2 YYEEEE, per germline. The full variable domain, in which reference TRBV5-6 and TRBJ2-1 provide the parts outside the CDR3, is DAGVTQSPTHLIKTRGQQVTLRCSPKSGHDTVSWYQQALGQGPQFIFQYYEEEERQRGNFPDRFSGHQFPNYSSELNVNALLLGDSALYLCASSAGLAGEQFFGPGTRLTVL.

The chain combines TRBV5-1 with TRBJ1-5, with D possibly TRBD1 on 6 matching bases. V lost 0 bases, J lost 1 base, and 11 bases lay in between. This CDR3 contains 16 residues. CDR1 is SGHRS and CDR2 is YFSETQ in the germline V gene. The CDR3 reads CASSLGQVGSNQPQHF. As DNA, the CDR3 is TGCGCCAGCAGCTTGGGACAGGTAGGAAGCAATCAGCCCCAGCATTTT.

CDR3: CASSESPGELFF. As DNA, the CDR3 is TGCGCCAGCAGTGAGTCCCCCGGGGAGCTGTTTTTT. V and J are TRBV10-2 and TRBJ2-2; D call uncertain. Germline V gives CDR1 WSHSY, CDR2 SAAADI. V shed 0 bases and J shed 6 bases, with 2 bases lying between them. The CDR3 consists of 12 residues.

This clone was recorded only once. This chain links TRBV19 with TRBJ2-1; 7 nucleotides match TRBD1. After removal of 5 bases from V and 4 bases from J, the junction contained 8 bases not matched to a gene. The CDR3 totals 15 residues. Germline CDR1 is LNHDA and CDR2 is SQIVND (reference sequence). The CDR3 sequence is CASSLHRGGYNEQFF. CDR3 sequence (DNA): TGTGCCAGTAGTCTCCACAGGGGTGGATACAATGAGCAGTTCTTC.

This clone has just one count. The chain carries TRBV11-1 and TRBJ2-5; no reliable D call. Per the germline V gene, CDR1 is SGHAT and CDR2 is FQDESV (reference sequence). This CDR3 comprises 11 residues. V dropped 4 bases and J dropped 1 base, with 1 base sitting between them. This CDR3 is CASSSQETQYF. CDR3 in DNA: TGTGCCAGCAGCTCCCAAGAGACCCAGTACTTC.

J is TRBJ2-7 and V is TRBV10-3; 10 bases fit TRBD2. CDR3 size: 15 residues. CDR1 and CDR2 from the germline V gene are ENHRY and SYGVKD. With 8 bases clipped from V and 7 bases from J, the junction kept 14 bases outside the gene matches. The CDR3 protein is CAIRVRAGGVGEQYF. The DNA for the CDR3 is TGTGCCATCCGTGTGAGAGCGGGAGGGGTGGGGGAGCAGTACTTC.

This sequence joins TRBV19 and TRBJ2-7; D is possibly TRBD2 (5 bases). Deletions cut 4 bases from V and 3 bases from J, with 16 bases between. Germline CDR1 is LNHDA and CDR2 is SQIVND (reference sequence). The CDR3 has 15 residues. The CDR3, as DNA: TGTGCCAGTAGTACTGGACTTTCAGCAAACTACGAGCAGTACTTC. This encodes CASSTGLSANYEQYF. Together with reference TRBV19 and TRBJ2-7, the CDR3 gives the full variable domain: DGGITQSPKYLFRKEGQNVTLSCEQNLNHDAMYWYRQDPGQGLRLIYYSQIVNDFQKGDIAEGYSVSREKKESFPLTVTSAQKNPTAFYLCASSTGLSANYEQYFGPGTRLTVT.

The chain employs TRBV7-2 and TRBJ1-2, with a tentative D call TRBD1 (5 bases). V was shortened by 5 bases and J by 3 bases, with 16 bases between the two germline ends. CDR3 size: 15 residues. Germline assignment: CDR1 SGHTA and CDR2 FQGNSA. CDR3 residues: CASSPLRDGYYGYTF. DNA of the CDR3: TGTGCCAGCAGCCCTCTAAGGGACGGCTACTATGGCTACACCTTC.

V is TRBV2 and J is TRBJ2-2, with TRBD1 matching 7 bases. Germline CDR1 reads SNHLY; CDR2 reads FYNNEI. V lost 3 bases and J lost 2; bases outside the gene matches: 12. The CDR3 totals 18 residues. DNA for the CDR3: TGTGCCAGCAGTGAGTACGGGGCAGGGGGATTCAACACCGGGGAGCTGTTTTTT. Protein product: CASSEYGAGGFNTGELFF.

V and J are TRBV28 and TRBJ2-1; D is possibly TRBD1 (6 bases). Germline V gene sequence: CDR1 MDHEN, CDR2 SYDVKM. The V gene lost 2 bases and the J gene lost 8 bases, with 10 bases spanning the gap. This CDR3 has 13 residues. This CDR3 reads CASSLNGGDEQFF. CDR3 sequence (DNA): TGTGCCAGCAGTTTAAATGGGGGCGATGAGCAGTTCTTC.

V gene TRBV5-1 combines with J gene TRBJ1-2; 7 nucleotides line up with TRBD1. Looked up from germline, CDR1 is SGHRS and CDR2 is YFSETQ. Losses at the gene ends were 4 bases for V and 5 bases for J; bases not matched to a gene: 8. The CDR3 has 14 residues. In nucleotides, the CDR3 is TGCGCCAGCAGCCCTGACAGGGCCGCATATGGCTACACCTTC. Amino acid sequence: CASSPDRAAYGYTF.

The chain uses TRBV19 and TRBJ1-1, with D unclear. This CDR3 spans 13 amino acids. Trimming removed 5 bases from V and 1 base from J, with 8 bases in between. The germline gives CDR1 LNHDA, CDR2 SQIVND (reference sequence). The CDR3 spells CASSYSKNTEAFF. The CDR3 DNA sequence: TGTGCCAGTAGTTATAGTAAGAACACTGAAGCTTTCTTT.

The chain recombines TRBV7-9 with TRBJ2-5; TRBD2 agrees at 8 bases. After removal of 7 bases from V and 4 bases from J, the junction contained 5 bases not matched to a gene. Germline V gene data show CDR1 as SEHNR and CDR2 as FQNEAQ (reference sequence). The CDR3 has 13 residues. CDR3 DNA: TGTGCCAGCAACGAACTAGCGGCAGAGACCCAGTACTTC. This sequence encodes CASNELAAETQYF.

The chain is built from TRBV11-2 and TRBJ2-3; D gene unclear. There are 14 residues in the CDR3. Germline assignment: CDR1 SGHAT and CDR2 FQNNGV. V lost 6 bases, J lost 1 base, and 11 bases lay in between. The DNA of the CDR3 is TGTGCCAGCAGGATGCTAGGCGGCACAGATACGCAGTATTTT. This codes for CASRMLGGTDTQYF.

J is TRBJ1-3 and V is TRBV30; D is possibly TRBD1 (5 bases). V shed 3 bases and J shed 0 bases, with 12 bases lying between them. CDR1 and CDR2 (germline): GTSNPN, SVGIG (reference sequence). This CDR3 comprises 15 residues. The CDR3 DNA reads TGTGCCTGGAGAAATTGGGGGGGCTCTGGAAACACCATATATTTT. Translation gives CAWRNWGGSGNTIYF. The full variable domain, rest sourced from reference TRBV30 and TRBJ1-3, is SQTIHQWPATLVQPVGSPLSLECTVEGTSNPNLYWYRQAAGRGLQLLFYSVGIGQISSEVPQNLSASRPQDRQFILSSKKLLLSDSGFYLCAWRNWGGSGNTIYFGEGSWLTVV.